This T cell receptor (beta chain) was identified in a study of cytomegalovirus exposure and HLA in healthy donors (dated by TCRdb to between 2016 and 2019). For the study in its entirety: A later analysis indicated that the roughly 120 validation repertoires were generated on the platform also employed for the roughly 650 repertoires of the first cohort. The study aimed to test whether cataloging public T cell receptors could reveal signatures of past pathogen exposure. Along with the 666-subject first cohort, a separate validation cohort of more than 90 different subjects was used. High-throughput TCR immunosequencing, statistical association of individual TCRs with disease status, and machine learning were combined to predict cytomegalovirus infection status.

Separate from the approximately 700-subject first cohort, the validation cohort of 90 to 150 subjects was the group to which the donors belonged. Spanning cysteine to phenylalanine, the CDR3 consists of 17 amino acids. Kept here is only the CDR3 DNA, which spans 51 bases and is read in frame from base 1. The germline V gene yields SGHRS for CDR1 and YFSETQ for CDR2. V loses 4 bases, J loses 0 bases, and the germline ends lie 19 bases apart. Broad study findings and their caveats: It was suggested by the authors that the approach could potentially be generalized to other disease states and immunological phenotypes. Subsequent analysis determined that TCRs grouped into clusters in the first cohort also showed a tendency toward co-occurrence across the 120 validation repertoires, and 85% to 95% of cluster scores exceeded 0. The validation cohort had no HLA typing available for a later analysis, so co-occurrence within that cohort was assessed over all 130 or so repertoires. The study listed 170 or so TCR beta chains as associated with cytomegalovirus. Cytomegalovirus status was reported to be diagnosed by the classifier with high specificity and sensitivity in both the original and validation cohorts. Most TCR sequences were observed very rarely across donors, whereas some public TCRs were present in many individuals. A few of the identified cytomegalovirus-associated TCR beta chains were confirmed in vitro to be specific for cytomegalovirus antigens.

Concerning this clone itself: What antigen it recognizes has not been identified. Nothing much larger sits one base from this clone, and base qualities are not available.

Libraries were built with the immunoSEQ multiplex PCR assay. The authors' analysis ran thus. A statistical classification framework was built for diagnosing cytomegalovirus status from the catalog of TCR beta chain sequences. Here the immuneACCESS table is served through TCRdb, limited to in-frame sequences with V and J called. Missing clones are a known gap in these copies; in checked studies unresolved V genes cover under half, and the rest lacks a known reason. That table supplies the V and J calls and clone size; D and trimming were determined from the DNA. Present in this sample are roughly 230,000 clones, roughly 88% of which were seen just once. 3.1% of the sample rests with the top ten.

This receptor was taken from a woman in her 30s in good health and CMV-seronegative. Sequencing was done on a sample of PBMCs. Recombination joined TRBV5-1 with TRBJ1-1; tentative D gene TRBD1, with 5 bases matching. The bases read TGCGCCAGCAGCCACACGGGACGAATGAACATGAACACTGAAGCTTTCTTT. Its protein is CASSHTGRMNMNTEAFF.